The table lists the clone carrying this T cell receptor (beta chain) with many counts. What it recognizes is unknown. The authors built TCR beta libraries using iRepertoire HTBI primers and Arm-PCR of CDR3 regions. In the original processing: Identified across the samples were around 62 TRBV segments and over 11 TRBJ segments. TCRdb ran MiXCR on the multiplex PCR reads and lists one entry per CDR3 protein. The V and J calls here are based on TCRdb, not the publication. The sample shows hundreds of thousands of distinct CDR3 sequences, about 15% of them seen only once. The sample is drawn from a study of regulatory T cells in long-lasting Graves disease. Study-wide findings and caveats: Accuracy may have suffered from the small sample size.

Time point noted: newly diagnosed GD, antithyroid drugs for less than 3 months. Preparation of the TCR library used RNA extracted from PBMCs. V was clipped by 4 bases and J by 7 bases; unmatched bases: 8. The CDR3 contains 14 residues. Germline CDR1 and CDR2: SGHRS and YFSETQ. This sample also belongs to another study, concerning T cells in Graves' hyperthyroidism and ophthalmopathy. That report adds: Clinicians diagnosed patients from clinical symptoms, serum thyroxine and TRAb, thyroid ultrasound and orbital computed tomography.

The sequence came from a woman in her twenties or thirties with Graves disease. This chain links TRBV5-1 with TRBJ1-5; 7 positions match TRBD1. The sequencing here drew on peripheral blood mononuclear cells (PBMCs), taken at new diagnosis, from a patient treated with antithyroid drugs. CDR3 bases: TGCGCCAGCAGCAGGGGGCGGGTGGAACAGCCCCAGCATTTT. This translates into CASSRGRVEQPQHF. Drawing the rest from reference TRBV5-1 and TRBJ1-5, the complete variable domain is KAGVTQTPRYLIKTRGQQVTLSCSPISGHRSVSWYQQTPGQGLQFLFEYFSETQRNKGNFPGRFSGRQFSNSRSEMNVSTLELGDSALYLCASSRGRVEQPQHFGDGTRLSIL.